Below, 29 T cell receptor beta chains from the same sample are listed, as sequenced in a study of blood T cell repertoires in COVID-19. The assay was immunoSEQ multiplex PCR, and TCRdb's table has in-frame clones only and misses some. The sample yields some 150,000 clones, about 90% seen once. The source material was peripheral blood. The source of these receptors is a human donor in a cohort sampled during active COVID-19.

The chain couples TRBV25-1 to TRBJ2-7, with D possibly being TRBD2 (6 bases). Germline CDR1 is MGHDK and CDR2 is SYGVNS. The V and J ends lost 4 bases and 11 bases respectively, with 15 bases between them. CDR3 size: 12 residues. The CDR3 DNA reads TGTGCCAGCAGTGGACCCGTGGGACTGGAGTACTTC. It is translated as CASSGPVGLEYF.

V usage is TRBV29-1 and J usage is TRBJ2-1, with 9 bases lining up with TRBD2. Unmatched junction bases numbered 10, after V lost 3 bases and J lost 7 bases. The CDR3 loop spans 15 amino acids. CDR1 SQVTM and CDR2 ANQGSEA come from the germline V gene. The CDR3 DNA follows: TGCAGCGTTGATCTCCCCAGCGGGGGGACTAATGAGCAGTTCTTC. This gives the protein CSVDLPSGGTNEQFF.

The CDR3 spells CASSQDHLAGGNEQFF. CDR3 DNA: TGCGCCAGCAGCCAAGATCACCTAGCGGGGGGGAATGAGCAGTTCTTC. V gene TRBV4-3 combines with J gene TRBJ2-1; 12 nucleotides match TRBD2. The V and J ends lost 0 bases and 7 bases, in that order; junction bases with no gene match: 4. The CDR3 length is 16 residues. The germline gives CDR1 LGHNA, CDR2 YSLEER.

The rearrangement joins TRBV28 to TRBJ1-2; a possible D gene is TRBD1 (5 bases). CDR1 and CDR2 (germline): MDHEN, SYDVKM. Trimming took off 0 bases at V and 8 bases at J, with 19 bases between the two ends. The CDR3 has 16 residues. CDR3: CASSLWSVVQGAGYTF. The DNA of the CDR3 is TGTGCCAGCAGTTTATGGAGCGTCGTCCAGGGTGCGGGCTACACCTTC.

J is TRBJ2-7 and V is TRBV7-2; 8 positions agree with TRBD2. The germline V gene encodes CDR1 SGHTA and CDR2 FQGNSA. With V trimmed by 5 bases and J by 12 bases, 21 bases remained unmatched. The CDR3 has 16 residues. The CDR3 reads CASSQALAANQQVRYF. The CDR3 DNA reads TGTGCCAGCAGCCAGGCACTAGCGGCAAATCAGCAGGTGCGGTACTTC.

V is TRBV28 and J is TRBJ2-6; 7 bases match TRBD1. Germline CDR1 reads MDHEN; CDR2 reads SYDVKM. The CDR3 extends over 16 amino acids. J was trimmed by 2 bases and V by 5 bases; bases with no gene match: 6. The CDR3 is CASSPPTGPGANVLTF. CDR3 sequence (DNA): TGTGCCAGCAGTCCCCCGACAGGGCCTGGGGCCAACGTCCTGACTTTC.

This CDR3 reads CASSPWGGASNEKLFF. DNA of the CDR3: TGTGCCAGCAGCCCCTGGGGGGGGGCCTCAAATGAAAAACTGTTTTTT. V and J are TRBV11-2 and TRBJ1-4, with a possible D match to TRBD1 (6 bases). The CDR3 covers 16 residues. Per germline, CDR1 SGHAT and CDR2 FQNNGV. Between the trimmed V and J ends, which lost 5 bases and 5 bases, there was a span of 18 bases. Full variable domain (missing parts from reference TRBV11-2 and TRBJ1-4): EAGVAQSPRYKIIEKRQSVAFWCNPISGHATLYWYQQILGQGPKLLIQFQNNGVVDDSQLPKDRFSAERLKGVDSTLKIQPAKLEDSAVYLCASSPWGGASNEKLFFGSGTQLSVL.

The chain combines TRBV27 with TRBJ1-4; 7 bases line up with TRBD1. The V gene end was trimmed by 6 bases and the J gene end by 4 bases; junction bases not matched to a gene: 14. Germline values: CDR1 MNHEY, CDR2 SMNVEV (reference sequence). The CDR3 loop spans 17 amino acids. CDR3 nucleotides: TGTGCCAGCAGCTCGATTGTAGGGGGCTGGCATAATGAAAAACTGTTTTTT. It translates to CASSSIVGGWHNEKLFF. Full variable domain (rest looked up from reference TRBV27 and TRBJ1-4): EAQVTQNPRYLITVTGKKLTVTCSQNMNHEYMSWYRQDPGLGLRQIYYSMNVEVTDKGDVPEGYKVSRKEKRNFPLILESPSPNQTSLYFCASSSIVGGWHNEKLFFGSGTQLSVL.

The V gene is TRBV7-2, the J gene TRBJ2-1; TRBD2 agrees at 8 bases. The CDR3 loop spans 17 amino acids. Germline CDR1 reads SGHTA; CDR2 reads FQGNSA. V lost 0 bases and J lost 8; bases outside the gene matches: 12. The CDR3, as DNA: TGTGCCAGCAGCTTAGCGCTCAGGACTAGCTTATTCGATGAGCAGTTCTTC. It codes for CASSLALRTSLFDEQFF.

This chain uses TRBV5-1 with TRBJ2-3; 11 bases are shared with TRBD2. Trimming took 6 bases from V and 4 from J; bases not matched to a gene: 4. Germline V gene lookup returns CDR1 SGHRS and CDR2 YFSETQ. CDR3 length: 14 amino acids. CDR3 sequence (DNA): TGCGCCAGCACCCATAGCGGGGGGGCAGATACGCAGTATTTT. It yields the protein CASTHSGGADTQYF.

The chain combines TRBV27 with TRBJ1-2; D perhaps matches TRBD1 (6 bases). V was clipped by 2 bases and J by 6 bases, with 10 bases between them. The CDR3 is 13 residues long. CDR1 is MNHEY, CDR2 SMNVEV, per germline (reference sequence). The CDR3 nucleotides read TGTGCCAGCAGTTTAGTACAGGGAGATGGCTACACCTTC. Protein: CASSLVQGDGYTF.

The rearrangement joins TRBV7-3 to TRBJ2-7; 8 bases match TRBD1. V dropped 5 bases and J dropped 4; count of bases not matched to a gene: 10. This CDR3 region has 15 residues. CDR1 and CDR2 from the germline V gene are SGHTA and FQGTGA. CDR3 sequence: CASSATGGRSYEQYF. CDR3 DNA sequence: TGTGCCAGCAGCGCTACAGGGGGGCGGTCATACGAGCAGTACTTC. Full variable domain (missing parts from reference TRBV7-3 and TRBJ2-7): GAGVSQTPSNKVTEKGKYVELRCDPISGHTALYWYRQSLGQGPEFLIYFQGTGAADDSGLPNDRFFAVRPEGSVSTLKIQRTERGDSAVYLCASSATGGRSYEQYFGPGTRLTVT.

V usage is TRBV4-1 and J usage is TRBJ2-3; 9 bases fit TRBD2. CDR3 length: 16 residues. The trim removed 2 bases at V and 1 base at J, leaving 4 bases unmatched. CDR1 and CDR2 (germline): MGHRA, YSYEKL. The CDR3 DNA is TGCGCCAGCAGCCAACCCCCTAGCGGGGGCACAGATACGCAGTATTTT. Translation: CASSQPPSGGTDTQYF.

This sequence joins TRBV30 and TRBJ1-6; possibly TRBD1 for D (6 bases). The germline gives CDR1 GTSNPN, CDR2 SVGIG (reference sequence). V was pared by 4 bases and J by 6 bases, with 10 bases between. The CDR3 spans 13 residues. CDR3 protein: CAWKGGSNSPLHF. Written as DNA, the CDR3 is TGTGCCTGGAAGGGGGGGTCTAATTCACCCCTCCACTTT.

This chain connects TRBV28 to TRBJ2-1; TRBD2 matches at 14 bases. Germline lookup yields CDR1 MDHEN and CDR2 SYDVKM. V lost 5 bases and J lost 4; bases outside the gene matches: 13. The CDR3 extends over 19 amino acids. CDR3 sequence (DNA): TGTGCCAGCAGTGACGTGGGACTAGCGGGAGTGAGGTCATACAATGAGCAGTTCTTC. It yields the protein CASSDVGLAGVRSYNEQFF.

This chain joins TRBV7-9 and TRBJ2-7; TRBD2 agrees at 8 bases. Germline V gene lookup returns CDR1 SEHNR and CDR2 FQNEAQ (reference sequence). This CDR3 has 16 residues. Trimming took 4 bases from V and 0 from J; bases not matched to a gene: 8. The CDR3 spells CASSSGSGTLSYEQYF. The CDR3 nucleotides read TGTGCCAGCAGCTCAGGTAGCGGGACTCTCTCCTACGAGCAGTACTTC.

This chain uses TRBV27 with TRBJ2-7, with 8 bases that match TRBD1. CDR3 length equals 14 residues. Looked up from germline, CDR1 is MNHEY and CDR2 is SMNVEV (reference sequence). Trimming removed 4 bases from V and 1 base from J; junction bases left unmatched: 3. The CDR3 DNA reads as TGTGCCAGCAGTTCCAGGACAGGGTCCTACGAGCAGTACTTC. Its translation: CASSSRTGSYEQYF.

This chain connects TRBV9 to TRBJ1-2, with TRBD1 matching over 8 bases. Per the germline V gene, CDR1 is SGDLS and CDR2 is YYNGEE. The CDR3 is made up of 16 amino acids. With 3 bases clipped from V and 3 bases from J, the junction kept 10 bases outside the gene matches. The CDR3 spells CASSAPSDRADYGYTF. For the CDR3, the DNA is TGTGCCAGCAGCGCGCCCTCGGACAGGGCGGACTATGGCTACACCTTC.

The chain uses TRBV5-6 and TRBJ2-2, with 13 bases lining up with TRBD2. V lost 3 bases to trimming and J lost 9 bases; unmatched junction nucleotides: 11. There are 17 residues in the CDR3. Germline V gene data show CDR1 as SGHDT and CDR2 as YYEEEE. The CDR3 nucleotides read TGTGCCAGCAGCTCCAGGACTAGCGGGGGCATGAGGAGGGAGCTGTTTTTT. Amino acid sequence: CASSSRTSGGMRRELFF.

This chain joins TRBV18 and TRBJ1-5, with 7 nucleotides matching TRBD1. Germline CDR1 and CDR2: KGHSH and LQKENI. V trimming: 4 bases; J trimming: 4 bases; junction bases outside the gene matches: 10. The CDR3 spans 16 residues. CDR3 DNA sequence: TGTGCCAGCTCACGTAACCGGGACAGAACGAATCAGCCCCAGCATTTT. It yields the protein CASSRNRDRTNQPQHF.

This clone was observed a few times. The chain couples TRBV5-1 to TRBJ1-3, with D unresolved. The V end was cut by 3 bases, the J end by 0 bases, with 7 bases between. Looked up from germline, CDR1 is SGHRS and CDR2 is YFSETQ. The CDR3 loop spans 14 amino acids. CDR3 DNA: TGCGCCAGCAGCTCCGGGAGCTCTGGAAACACCATATATTTT. Amino acids: CASSSGSSGNTIYF.

This chain links TRBV4-1 with TRBJ2-1; no clear D. This CDR3 is 13 amino acids long. CDR1 and CDR2 (germline): MGHRA, YSYEKL. Trimming removed 3 bases at V and 8 bases at J, with 11 bases between. The DNA for the CDR3 is TGCGCCAGCAGCCAGCCCTTCACGGATGAGCAGTTCTTC. Its translation: CASSQPFTDEQFF.

This rearrangement joins TRBV10-3 to TRBJ2-7; 7 nucleotides align to TRBD1. CDR1 ENHRY and CDR2 SYGVKD come from the germline V gene. The V segment lost 9 bases and the J segment 0 bases; nucleotides outside the gene matches: 2. This CDR3 has 12 amino acids. The chain's CDR3 is CAIQGNSYEQYF. CDR3 bases: TGTGCCATACAGGGGAACTCCTACGAGCAGTACTTC.

The gene calls are TRBV19 and TRBJ2-3; TRBD2 matches 7 bases. V was clipped by 8 bases and J by 0 bases; unmatched bases: 8. The CDR3 extends over 15 amino acids. CDR1 and CDR2 from the germline V gene are LNHDA and SQIVND (reference sequence). The CDR3 here is CASRKRGSSTDTQYF. The DNA for the CDR3 is TGTGCCAGTCGAAAGCGGGGATCTAGCACAGATACGCAGTATTTT.

This clone was seen once. The CDR3 DNA is TGTGCCAGCAGTCCCAGGGGGGCAGAAAACACCATATATTTT. Translation gives CASSPRGAENTIYF. This chain joins TRBV6-6 and TRBJ1-3; 7 nucleotides align to TRBD1. Germline V gives CDR1 MNHNY, CDR2 SVGAGI (reference sequence). This CDR3 spans 14 amino acids. With V trimmed by 5 bases and J by 6 bases, 7 bases remained unmatched.

This chain links TRBV4-2 with TRBJ2-6; weak D call: TRBD2 (6 bases). The CDR3 consists of 17 residues. Trimming took off 1 base at V and 0 bases at J, with 10 bases between the two ends. Germline V gene sequence: CDR1 LGHNA, CDR2 YNFKEQ. This chain's CDR3 is CASSQGDFGSGANVLTF. CDR3 in DNA: TGTGCCAGCAGCCAAGGGGACTTCGGCTCTGGGGCCAACGTCCTGACTTTC.

The chain combines TRBV5-1 with TRBJ2-3; 10 nucleotides match TRBD1. Germline V gives CDR1 SGHRS, CDR2 YFSETQ. V lost 1 base and J lost 2; bases outside the gene matches: 4. CDR3 length equals 16 residues. The CDR3 DNA is TGCGCCAGCAGCTTGAGGACAGGGGGGACCACAGATACGCAGTATTTT. Protein product: CASSLRTGGTTDTQYF.

V and J are TRBV28 and TRBJ2-1, with D tentatively TRBD1 (5 bases). Trimming cost V 6 bases and J 3 bases, with 9 bases left between them. CDR1 MDHEN and CDR2 SYDVKM come from the germline V gene. The CDR3 is made up of 13 amino acids. The CDR3 DNA is TGTGCCAGCAGAATAGACAGCTACAATGAGCAGTTCTTC. Translation: CASRIDSYNEQFF.

The V and J genes are TRBV7-9 and TRBJ1-1; unclear D gene. The CDR3 sequence is 14 residues long. Trimming left V 1 base short and J 5 bases short, with 11 bases between. Germline lookup yields CDR1 SEHNR and CDR2 FQNEAQ (reference sequence). The CDR3 here is CASSLVGGRTEAFF. In nucleotides, the CDR3 is TGTGCCAGCAGCTTAGTAGGCGGGAGAACTGAAGCTTTCTTT.